This TCR beta chain was recovered during a study of cytomegalovirus exposure and HLA in healthy donors. Every donor was a healthy person donating bone marrow. On this clone: The antigen remains undetermined.

Findings and caveats of the study: Three CMV-associated chains were confirmed in vitro to be specific for CMV antigens.

Vbeta (60) and Jbeta (13) primers were used in the PCR. Some clones are missing from TCRdb's copy, which holds only in-frame ones; the method was immunoSEQ multiplex PCR. Among around 150,000 clones listed, approximately 80% were seen once. The specimen sequenced was PBMCs. The TCR sequence derives from a woman between 50 and 59 years old in good health and CMV-seronegative.

CDR3 protein: CASSLAGGTNWEQYF. The DNA of the CDR3 is TGTGCCAGCAGCTTAGCAGGGGGCACAAACTGGGAGCAGTACTTC. V is TRBV11-2 and J is TRBJ2-7; 8 bases map to TRBD1. J was trimmed by 7 bases and V by 1 base; bases with no gene match: 9. The length of the CDR3 is 15 residues. Germline CDR1 is SGHAT and CDR2 is FQNNGV.